This TCR beta chain was identified in a study of T-cell reconstitution after alpha-beta-depleted transplantation in children. Germline-derived CDR1 and CDR2 are SEHNR and FQNEAQ (reference sequence). V trimming: 3 bases; J trimming: 7 bases; junction bases outside the gene matches: 4. The CDR3 length is 14 residues. Unique molecular identifiers were built into the TCRbeta library. One entry per CDR3 protein, called by TCRdb with MiXCR from the PCR reads. The top ten hold approximately 14% of the sample, which has 500,000 to 650,000 distinct CDR3 sequences, over 9.5% seen once. This clonotype was recorded many times.

Sample: PBMCs, mostly from graft donor cells, taken 180 days after TCRalphabeta/CD19-depleted stem cell transplant. The chain recombines TRBV7-9 with TRBJ1-4; 8 nucleotides line up with TRBD1. This sequence was found in a female patient between 2 and 10 years old who had a stem cell transplant for aplastic anemia, so the T cells may come from the graft donor. The CDR3, as DNA: TGTGCCAGCAGCTTGGTGGGGACAGGTGAAAAACTGTTTTTT. Translating gives CASSLVGTGEKLFF.